The source of this T cell receptor (beta chain) is a study of CD8 T cells in Susac syndrome. Germline loops: CDR1 MNHEY, CDR2 SVGEGT. Trimming left V 5 bases short and J 4 bases short, with 6 bases between. The CDR3 runs to 11 residues. From blood CD8+ and CD4+ T cells, TCR beta sequences were generated. Negative isolation was applied to CD8+ and CD4+ T cells, and FACS enrichment was applied to TEMRA cells. Random-hexamer reverse transcription was applied to roughly 0.5 to 1 ug RNA. TCRdb redid the calling of the immunoSEQ multiplex PCR reads with MiXCR, one entry per CDR3 protein. The repertoire consists of some 190,000 distinct CDR3 sequences, with roughly 94% occurring once and the leading ten covering around 0.093%.

Sequences were obtained from CD4+ T cells from PBMCs. The chain combines TRBV6-2 or TRBV6-3 with TRBJ2-7, with D uncertain. This sequence originates from a human donor in good health. The CDR3 bases are TGTGCCAGCAGTCGGATTTACGAGCAGTACTTC. This sequence encodes CASSRIYEQYF.